A single sample is the source of the 28 T cell receptor beta chains below, sequenced in a study of T-cell reconstitution after alpha-beta-depleted transplantation in children. Preparing the TCRbeta library involved the use of unique molecular identifiers. TCRdb re-derived calls from the PCR reads in MiXCR, one entry per CDR3 protein. Of about 500,000 distinct CDR3 sequences listed, roughly 11% are singletons. The sample here was PBMCs, mostly from graft donor cells, taken 180 days after TCRalphabeta/CD19-depleted stem cell transplant. The receptors here all came from a female patient under 10 years old who had a stem cell transplant for aplastic anemia, so the T cells may come from the graft donor.

This chain joins TRBV7-2 and TRBJ2-1, with D hard to call. Germline CDR1 and CDR2: SGHTA and FQGNSA. V was shortened by 3 bases and J by 12 bases, with 15 bases between the two germline ends. The CDR3 runs to 13 residues. The CDR3 loop is CASSLVGNPGQFF. The CDR3 DNA sequence: TGTGCCAGCAGCTTGGTGGGCAACCCAGGGCAGTTCTTC.

This clonotype was found a few times. CDR3 sequence: CASSPKGGGGSEQFF. CDR3 nucleotides: TGTGCCAGCAGCCCGAAGGGCGGCGGAGGCAGTGAGCAGTTCTTC. The chain combines TRBV7-2 with TRBJ2-1, with TRBD2 as a possible D gene (5 bases). Trimming removed 5 bases at V and 9 bases at J, with 20 bases between. Germline V gene lookup returns CDR1 SGHTA and CDR2 FQGNSA. The CDR3 extends over 15 amino acids.

The CDR3 DNA reads TGCGCCAGCAGCTGGGGGACTAGCACCGAGCAGTTCTTC. As protein: CASSWGTSTEQFF. The chain is built from TRBV5-1 and TRBJ2-1, with TRBD2 matching 9 bases. J was trimmed by 10 bases and V by 3 bases; bases with no gene match: 5. The V gene's germline CDR1 is SGHRS and CDR2 YFSETQ. This CDR3 has 13 amino acids.

The chain uses TRBV20-1 and TRBJ2-7, with 8 nucleotides matching TRBD1. CDR3 length: 11 residues. The germline V gene has CDR1 DFQATT and CDR2 SNEGSKA (reference sequence). The CDR3 region has the DNA TGCATTGGACAGGGACCCTACGAGCAGTACTTC. Protein: CIGQGPYEQYF.

The chain joins TRBV12-3 or TRBV12-4 to TRBJ1-4; 11 positions agree with TRBD1. Unmatched junction bases numbered 0, after V lost 5 bases and J lost 7 bases. This CDR3 contains 13 residues. As DNA, the CDR3 is TGTGCCAGCAGTGGACAGGGGGCTGAAAAACTGTTTTTT. Protein product: CASSGQGAEKLFF.

This chain uses TRBV2 with TRBJ2-3; 9 bases fit TRBD1. This CDR3 contains 15 residues. The germline gives CDR1 SNHLY, CDR2 FYNNEI. The V gene end was trimmed by 7 bases and the J gene end by 4 bases; junction bases not matched to a gene: 9. The CDR3 region is CASIPQGAPPDTQYF. DNA of the CDR3: TGTGCCAGCATACCACAGGGGGCGCCTCCAGATACGCAGTATTTT.

This clonotype was seen at least ten times. This chain joins TRBV20-1 and TRBJ2-4, with a tentative D call TRBD1 (5 bases). The CDR3 is made up of 12 amino acids. Germline assignment: CDR1 DFQATT and CDR2 SNEGSKA (reference sequence). The V and J ends lost 4 bases and 6 bases respectively, with 10 bases between them. The CDR3 here is CSAKRTPNIQYF. CDR3 nucleotides: TGCAGTGCTAAGAGGACACCAAACATTCAGTACTTC.

J is TRBJ2-1 and V is TRBV29-1, with 11 bases that match TRBD2. The germline V gene encodes CDR1 SQVTM and CDR2 ANQGSEA. V lost 3 bases, J lost 3 bases, and 1 base stayed unmatched. The CDR3 contains 14 residues. Here the CDR3 reads CSVELAGGYNEQFF. The CDR3 DNA follows: TGCAGCGTTGAGCTAGCGGGAGGCTACAATGAGCAGTTCTTC.

This clonotype showed up just a few times. This sequence joins TRBV4-2 and TRBJ1-4; 8 bases are a match to TRBD1. V was pared by 1 base and J by 5 bases, with 6 bases of the junction left unmatched. The CDR3 totals 16 residues. Germline V CDR1 and CDR2: LGHNA, YNFKEQ. The CDR3 nucleotides read TGTGCCAGCAGCCAAGGACAGGGGTGGCGGAATGAAAAACTGTTTTTT. Its translation: CASSQGQGWRNEKLFF.

The chain recombines TRBV19 with TRBJ1-2; 7 bases are a match to TRBD1. The CDR3 totals 17 residues. Per the germline V gene, CDR1 is LNHDA and CDR2 is SQIVND (reference sequence). Trimming at V came to 6 bases and at J to 8 bases, leaving 21 bases not matched to a gene. CDR3 bases: TGTGCCAGTAGCCCTACAGGGGAAAGTCGTGGCATCTCCGGCTACACCTTC. This sequence encodes CASSPTGESRGISGYTF.

The rearrangement uses TRBV6-2 or TRBV6-3 and TRBJ1-2; the match to TRBD1 covers 7 bases. V shed 2 bases and J 3 bases; nucleotides not matched to a gene: 6. From germline, CDR1 is MNHEY and CDR2 SVGEGT. The CDR3 spans 15 residues. DNA for the CDR3: TGTGCCAGCAGTTACACGTTCCAGGGGGACTATGGCTACACCTTC. It specifies CASSYTFQGDYGYTF.

This clonotype was counted a few times. The chain links TRBV20-1 to TRBJ2-1; the match to TRBD2 covers 14 bases. CDR1 and CDR2 (germline): DFQATT, SNEGSKA (reference sequence). Trimming removed 5 bases from V and 7 bases from J; junction bases left unmatched: 7. This CDR3 contains 15 residues. As DNA, the CDR3 is TGCAGTGCTCCTGGACTAGCGGGAGGCTTGAATGAGCAGTTCTTC. This gives the protein CSAPGLAGGLNEQFF.

The chain recombines TRBV12-5 with TRBJ2-3, with D perhaps matching TRBD2 (5 bases). Per the germline V gene, CDR1 is LGHNT and CDR2 is FRNRAP. This CDR3 is 13 amino acids long. V was cut by 7 bases and J by 6 bases, with 14 bases left in between. The CDR3 region is CASERGSGDTQYF. CDR3 DNA sequence: TGTGCTAGTGAACGGGGATCCGGGGATACGCAGTATTTT.

This chain uses TRBV15 with TRBJ2-1, with a tentative D call TRBD2 (5 bases). The CDR3 consists of 12 residues. CDR1 LNHNV and CDR2 YYDKDF come from the germline V gene (reference sequence). V was shortened by 4 bases and J by 10 bases, with 11 bases between the two germline ends. The CDR3 reads CATSTDSDEQFF. The CDR3 region has the DNA TGTGCCACCAGCACAGATAGCGACGAGCAGTTCTTC.

This chain links TRBV7-2 with TRBJ2-7; 10 bases match TRBD2. This CDR3 is built from 16 residues. The J segment lost 7 bases and the V segment lost 5 bases, leaving 14 bases of the junction unmatched. Germline-derived CDR1 and CDR2 are SGHTA and FQGNSA. CDR3 sequence (DNA): TGTGCCAGCAGCCCCGAAATCCTAGCGGGAGCGGGGGAGCAGTACTTC. Its protein is CASSPEILAGAGEQYF.

This clonotype appeared a few times. The chain links TRBV27 to TRBJ2-7; D is undetermined. The CDR3 is 15 amino acids. Trimming stripped 2 bases from V and 4 bases from J, with 15 bases between. Germline V CDR1 and CDR2: MNHEY, SMNVEV (reference sequence). CDR3 nucleotide sequence: TGTGCCAGCAGTTTAGCGTACTCACCTCGGTACGAGCAGTACGTC. Encoded protein: CASSLAYSPRYEQYV.

This sequence joins TRBV6-5 and TRBJ2-1, with a weak D call TRBD1 (6 bases). V shed 2 bases and J shed 6 bases, with 14 bases lying between them. The CDR3 runs to 15 residues. Germline-derived CDR1 and CDR2 are MNHEY and SVGAGI. The chain's CDR3 is CASSYTETGTNEQFF. For the CDR3, the DNA is TGTGCCAGCAGTTACACCGAAACAGGGACCAATGAGCAGTTCTTC.

This clonotype was counted only a few times. The V call is TRBV5-1, the J call TRBJ1-2; 7 nucleotides agree with TRBD1. Germline-derived CDR1 and CDR2 are SGHRS and YFSETQ. V lost 5 bases to trimming and J lost 2 bases; unmatched junction nucleotides: 12. The CDR3 totals 16 residues. The CDR3 region is CASSYLRDRENYGYTF. The CDR3 DNA reads as TGCGCCAGCAGTTACCTCCGGGACAGAGAAAACTATGGCTACACCTTC.

This clonotype was detected only a few times. The CDR3 bases are TGCAGCGCCGCCCGGGACGGGCCTCTCTCTGGGGCCAACGTCCTGACTTTC. Translating it yields CSAARDGPLSGANVLTF. V is TRBV20-1 and J is TRBJ2-6; possibly TRBD1 or TRBD2 for D (5 bases each). The CDR3 runs to 17 residues. Germline lookup yields CDR1 DFQATT and CDR2 SNEGSKA (reference sequence).

The rearrangement uses TRBV12-3 or TRBV12-4 and TRBJ2-1, with TRBD1 identical over 10 bases. The V gene end was trimmed by 2 bases and the J gene end by 2 bases; junction bases not matched to a gene: 3. The CDR3 has 16 residues. CDR3: CASSLRTGGTYNEQFF. As DNA, the CDR3 is TGTGCCAGCAGTTTAAGGACAGGGGGTACCTACAATGAGCAGTTCTTC.

The gene calls are TRBV7-2 and TRBJ2-4, with D possibly matching TRBD1 (6 bases). CDR3 size: 17 residues. In germline, CDR1 is SGHTA, CDR2 FQGNSA. The V gene lost 2 bases and the J gene lost 5 bases, with 19 bases spanning the gap. The CDR3 DNA sequence: TGTGCCAGCAGCTTATCCCCGACAGGCGGGTGCCAAAACATTCAGTACTTC. Translation: CASSLSPTGGCQNIQYF.

The chain is built from TRBV28 and TRBJ1-1, with D hard to call. Germline V CDR1 and CDR2: MDHEN, SYDVKM. This CDR3 is built from 13 residues. The V end lost 6 bases, the J end lost 3 bases, and 11 bases lay between the germline ends. Here the CDR3 DNA reads TGTGCCAGCAGGCCTTGGGAGGACACTGAAGCTTTCTTT. This translates into CASRPWEDTEAFF. Based on the CDR3 plus reference TRBV28 and TRBJ1-1, the full variable domain is DVKVTQSSRYLVKRTGEKVFLECVQDMDHENMFWYRQDPGLGLRLIYFSYDVKMKEKGDIPEGYSVSREKKERFSLILESASTNQTSMYLCASRPWEDTEAFFGQGTRLTVV.

The sample holds a few counts of this clonotype. The chain recombines TRBV6-1 with TRBJ2-4; D remains unclear. The V end lost 3 bases, the J end lost 4 bases, and 7 bases lay between the germline ends. Germline assignment: CDR1 MNHNS and CDR2 SASEGT. The CDR3 is 13 amino acids. CDR3 DNA sequence: TGTGCCAGCAGTGAGCCACGGAAAAACATTCAGTACTTC. It specifies CASSEPRKNIQYF.

This clonotype was recorded a few times. The V and J genes are TRBV27 and TRBJ2-1; D call uncertain. Trimming took 3 bases from V and 6 from J, leaving 9 bases between them. Germline V gene data show CDR1 as MNHEY and CDR2 as SMNVEV (reference sequence). This CDR3 is 13 amino acids long. CDR3 loop: CASSLQWVNEQFF. CDR3 DNA: TGTGCCAGCAGTTTGCAGTGGGTCAATGAGCAGTTCTTC.

The V gene is TRBV6-1, the J gene TRBJ2-7; the D gene is possibly TRBD1 (6 bases). Trimming took off 6 bases at V and 5 bases at J, with 17 bases between the two ends. This CDR3 is built from 14 residues. Germline lookup yields CDR1 MNHNS and CDR2 SASEGT. The chain's CDR3 is CASSPRAGANEQYV. CDR3 nucleotide sequence: TGTGCCAGCAGCCCGAGGGCAGGGGCAAACGAGCAGTACGTC.

The V gene is TRBV4-3, the J gene TRBJ2-4; D uncertain. This CDR3 comprises 14 residues. Germline lookup yields CDR1 LGHNA and CDR2 YSLEER. Trimming stripped 0 bases from V and 8 bases from J, with 11 bases between. CDR3 in DNA: TGCGCCAGCAGCCAAGATATGGATTACGACATTCAGTACTTC. Its translation is CASSQDMDYDIQYF.

This clonotype was counted between two and nine times. This chain joins TRBV6-1 and TRBJ2-7, with 13 positions matching TRBD2. There are 15 residues in the CDR3. Germline V CDR1 and CDR2: MNHNS, SASEGT. The ends lost 6 bases at V and 7 bases at J; junction bases unmatched: 9. The CDR3 region has the DNA TGTGCCAGCAGCCGGACTAGCGGGAGTCCCCGGGAGCAGTACGTC. This translates into CASSRTSGSPREQYV.

This clonotype has a handful of counts. This rearrangement joins TRBV6-5 to TRBJ1-3; TRBD1 aligns across 7 bases. The germline V gene encodes CDR1 MNHEY and CDR2 SVGAGI. Trimming at V came to 5 bases and at J to 2 bases, leaving 6 bases not matched to a gene. The CDR3 extends over 15 amino acids. CDR3 amino acids: CASSRAGGPGNTIYF. In nucleotides, the CDR3 is TGTGCCAGCAGTAGAGCAGGGGGTCCTGGAAACACCATATATTTT.